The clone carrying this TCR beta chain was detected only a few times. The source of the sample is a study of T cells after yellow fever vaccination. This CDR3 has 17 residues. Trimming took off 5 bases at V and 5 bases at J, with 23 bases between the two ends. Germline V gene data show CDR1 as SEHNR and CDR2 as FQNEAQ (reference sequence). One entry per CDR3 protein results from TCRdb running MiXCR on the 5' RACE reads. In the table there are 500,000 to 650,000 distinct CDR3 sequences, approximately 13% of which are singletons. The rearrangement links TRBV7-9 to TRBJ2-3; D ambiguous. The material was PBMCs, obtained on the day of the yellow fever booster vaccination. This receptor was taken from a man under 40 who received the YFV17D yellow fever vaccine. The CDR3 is CASSRALPTQSRDTQYF. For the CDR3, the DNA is TGTGCCAGCAGCCGAGCACTCCCGACCCAAAGTCGAGATACGCAGTATTTT.